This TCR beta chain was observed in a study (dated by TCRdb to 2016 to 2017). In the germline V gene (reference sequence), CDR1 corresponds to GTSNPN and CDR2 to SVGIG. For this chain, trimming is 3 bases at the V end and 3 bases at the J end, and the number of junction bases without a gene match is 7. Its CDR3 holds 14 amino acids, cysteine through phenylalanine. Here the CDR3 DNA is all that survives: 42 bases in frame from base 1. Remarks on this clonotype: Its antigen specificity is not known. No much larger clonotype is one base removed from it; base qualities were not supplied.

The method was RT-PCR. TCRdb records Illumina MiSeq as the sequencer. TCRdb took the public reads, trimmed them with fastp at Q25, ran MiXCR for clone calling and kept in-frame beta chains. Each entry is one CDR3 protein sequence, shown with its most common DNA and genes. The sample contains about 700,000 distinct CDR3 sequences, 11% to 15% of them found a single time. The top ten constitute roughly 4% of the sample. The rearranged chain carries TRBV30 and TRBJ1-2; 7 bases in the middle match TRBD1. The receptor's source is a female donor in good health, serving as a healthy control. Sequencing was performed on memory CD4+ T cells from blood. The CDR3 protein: CAWSRDRWDYGYTF. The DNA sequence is TGTGCCTGGAGCCGGGACAGATGGGACTATGGCTACACCTTC.